This TCR beta chain derives from a study of regulatory T cells in long-lasting Graves disease. Overall study: Those with persistent Graves' disease had received antithyroid drugs for over 5 years with positive TSH receptor antibodies.

General observations from the study: When disease was persistent, TRBV28, TRBJ1-2 and TRBJ2-5 were the favored segments.

Remarks on this clonotype: The antigen is unknown.

Time point here: persistent/refractory GD, antithyroid drugs over 5 years with positive TRAb. RNA from PBMCs was the source of the TCR library. The CDR3 runs to 13 residues. Sequencing libraries for TCR beta were prepared with iRepertoire HTBI primers and Arm-PCR of CDR3 regions. In the source study's methods: Across samples, over 55 TRBV and 12 to 15 TRBJ segments were found. Via MiXCR, TCRdb re-called the multiplex PCR reads, giving one row per CDR3 protein. The V and J calls reflect TCRdb's pipeline rather than the authors' work. The table includes a few hundred thousand distinct CDR3 sequences, 20% to 25% detected once.

This sample comprised peripheral blood mononuclear cells (PBMCs), obtained when the disease was refractory, from a patient treated with antithyroid drugs. The clonotype was recovered from a female donor with Graves disease. The rearrangement joins TRBV12-3 or TRBV12-4 to TRBJ2-4, with D possibly being TRBD1 (5 bases). The DNA end is a closer match to TRBJ2-1, so the J assignment may be wrong. CDR3 sequence: CASSSSGLNEQFF. DNA of the CDR3: TGTGCCAGCAGTTCCTCAGGGTTAAATGAGCAGTTCTTC.